These T cell receptor beta chains were read from a single sample in a study of shared clonotypes between healthy human individuals. Sequenced by immunoSEQ multiplex PCR; TCRdb stores in-frame clones only, minus some. The sample consists of around 1.5 million clones, approximately 98% of them appearing once. Sequenced sample: naive CD4+ T cells sorted from blood. All receptors come from a young man in good health. The CDR3 runs from the conserved cysteine through the conserved F or W. The order of the fields is J gene, D gene, V gene, clone size, CDR3 protein, CDR3 DNA. The D gene is left open where the match is weak. A clone size is listed for some rows: how often the clone was seen (once, few, many), or a class if it is expanded.

j_gene: TRBJ2-5
d_gene: NA
v_gene: TRBV27
abundance: NA
CDR3aa: CASSTLAIHQETQYF
CDR3nt: TGTGCCAGCAGCACCCTTGCAATTCATCAAGAGACCCAGTACTTC

j_gene: TRBJ1-1
d_gene: NA
v_gene: TRBV30
abundance: NA
CDR3aa: CAYQGTPNTEAFF
CDR3nt: TGTGCCTACCAGGGGACGCCGAACACTGAAGCTTTCTTT

j_gene: TRBJ1-3
d_gene: NA
v_gene: TRBV6-1
abundance: once
CDR3aa: CASSEITGLQTIYF
CDR3nt: TGTGCCAGCAGTGAAATAACCGGCCTTCAAACCATATATTTT

j_gene: TRBJ2-7
d_gene: NA
v_gene: TRBV18
abundance: NA
CDR3aa: CASSPEGPPSYEQYF
CDR3nt: TGTGCCAGCTCACCGGAAGGTCCGCCCTCCTACGAGCAGTACTTC

j_gene: TRBJ1-1
d_gene: TRBD1
v_gene: TRBV18
abundance: NA
CDR3aa: CASSLDRDTEAFF
CDR3nt: TGTGCCAGCTCACTGGACAGGGACACTGAAGCTTTCTTT

j_gene: TRBJ2-3
d_gene: TRBD2
v_gene: TRBV27
abundance: NA
CDR3aa: CASRPSTGLVSDTQYF
CDR3nt: TGTGCCAGCAGGCCCTCAACGGGACTAGTTTCAGATACGCAGTATTTT

j_gene: TRBJ2-7
d_gene: TRBD2
v_gene: TRBV11-1
abundance: NA
CDR3aa: CASSLALRREAEQYF
CDR3nt: TGTGCCAGCAGCTTAGCGCTTAGGCGGGAGGCCGAGCAGTACTTC

j_gene: TRBJ2-5
d_gene: TRBD1
v_gene: TRBV19
abundance: NA
CDR3aa: CAWRGTGKNQETQYF
CDR3nt: TGTGCCTGGAGGGGGACAGGCAAAAACCAAGAGACCCAGTACTTC

j_gene: TRBJ2-3
d_gene: TRBD2
v_gene: TRBV5-4
abundance: NA
CDR3aa: CASSPGGGTDTQYF
CDR3nt: TGTGCCAGCAGCCCGGGAGGCGGCACAGATACGCAGTATTTT

j_gene: TRBJ2-7
d_gene: TRBD2
v_gene: TRBV19
abundance: NA
CDR3aa: CASSTTVAGVVEQYF
CDR3nt: TGTGCCAGTAGTACGACCGTAGCGGGAGTGGTCGAGCAGTACTTC

j_gene: TRBJ2-3
d_gene: NA
v_gene: TRBV30
abundance: once
CDR3aa: CAWLLASTQYF
CDR3nt: TGTGCCTGGCTCCTAGCGTCTACGCAGTATTTT

j_gene: TRBJ2-5
d_gene: NA
v_gene: TRBV2
abundance: NA
CDR3aa: CASSDRVSNQETQYF
CDR3nt: TGTGCCAGCAGTGACAGGGTTTCCAACCAAGAGACCCAGTACTTC

j_gene: TRBJ2-2
d_gene: TRBD2
v_gene: TRBV5-4
abundance: NA
CDR3aa: CASSLEVTSGVTGELFF
CDR3nt: TGTGCCAGCAGCTTGGAAGTGACTAGCGGGGTCACCGGGGAGCTGTTTTTT

j_gene: TRBJ1-3
d_gene: NA
v_gene: TRBV4-2
abundance: NA
CDR3aa: CASSQDSGLFSGNTIYF
CDR3nt: TGTGCCAGCAGCCAAGATTCAGGGCTCTTCTCTGGAAACACCATATATTTT

j_gene: TRBJ1-5
d_gene: TRBD1
v_gene: TRBV28
abundance: NA
CDR3aa: CASKTGTGYQPQHF
CDR3nt: TGTGCCAGCAAAACCGGGACAGGATATCAGCCCCAGCATTTT

j_gene: TRBJ1-1
d_gene: NA
v_gene: TRBV7-8
abundance: NA
CDR3aa: CASSLVRGTEAFF
CDR3nt: TGTGCCAGCAGCTTAGTCCGGGGCACTGAAGCTTTCTTT

j_gene: TRBJ2-5
d_gene: TRBD1
v_gene: TRBV5-6
abundance: NA
CDR3aa: CASSDRVQETQYF
CDR3nt: TGTGCCAGCAGCGACAGGGTCCAAGAGACCCAGTACTTC

j_gene: TRBJ1-2
d_gene: NA
v_gene: TRBV7-6
abundance: once
CDR3aa: CASSLQGTGNYGYTF
CDR3nt: TGTGCCAGCAGCTTACAGGGAACAGGGAACTATGGCTACACCTTC

j_gene: TRBJ2-7
d_gene: NA
v_gene: TRBV5-1
abundance: NA
CDR3aa: CASSNGLSSYEQYF
CDR3nt: TGCGCCAGCAGCAATGGACTAAGCTCCTACGAGCAGTACTTC

j_gene: TRBJ1-2
d_gene: NA
v_gene: TRBV29-1
abundance: NA
CDR3aa: CSVPKGGNYGYTF
CDR3nt: TGCAGCGTCCCAAAGGGAGGTAACTATGGCTACACCTTC

j_gene: TRBJ2-5
d_gene: NA
v_gene: TRBV6-5
abundance: NA
CDR3aa: CASSYTGLETQYF
CDR3nt: TGTGCCAGCAGTTACACGGGTTTGGAGACCCAGTACTTC

j_gene: TRBJ1-4
d_gene: NA
v_gene: TRBV7-2
abundance: NA
CDR3aa: CASSFSTNEKLFF
CDR3nt: TGTGCCAGCAGCTTTTCAACTAATGAAAAACTGTTTTTT

j_gene: TRBJ1-4
d_gene: NA
v_gene: TRBV6-6
abundance: NA
CDR3aa: CASSPRSGLGNEKLFF
CDR3nt: TGTGCCAGCAGCCCACGGAGTGGCTTAGGAAATGAAAAACTGTTTTTT

j_gene: TRBJ2-3
d_gene: NA
v_gene: TRBV5-4
abundance: NA
CDR3aa: CASSLARESGTDTQYF
CDR3nt: TGTGCCAGCAGCTTGGCTAGGGAGAGCGGCACAGATACGCAGTATTTT

j_gene: TRBJ2-1
d_gene: NA
v_gene: TRBV15
abundance: NA
CDR3aa: CATSRANRADEQFF
CDR3nt: TGTGCCACCAGCAGAGCCAACAGGGCCGATGAGCAGTTCTTC

j_gene: TRBJ1-2
d_gene: NA
v_gene: TRBV21-1
abundance: NA
CDR3aa: CASSKVALKSREGYGYTF
CDR3nt: TGTGCCAGCAGCAAAGTTGCCCTGAAGTCAAGAGAGGGATATGGCTACACCTTC

j_gene: TRBJ2-3
d_gene: NA
v_gene: TRBV19
abundance: once
CDR3aa: CASVSTDNTDTQYF
CDR3nt: TGTGCCAGTGTCTCCACTGATAACACAGATACGCAGTATTTT

j_gene: TRBJ1-1
d_gene: TRBD1
v_gene: TRBV29-1
abundance: NA
CDR3aa: CVVRGLMNTEAFF
CDR3nt: TGCGTCGTCAGGGGGCTAATGAACACTGAAGCTTTCTTT

j_gene: TRBJ1-1
d_gene: TRBD1
v_gene: TRBV10-3
abundance: once
CDR3aa: CAIREPGQREAFF
CDR3nt: TGTGCCATCAGGGAGCCGGGACAGCGTGAAGCTTTCTTT

j_gene: TRBJ2-1
d_gene: TRBD2
v_gene: TRBV11-3
abundance: NA
CDR3aa: CASSLGIGTSGTDEQFF
CDR3nt: TGTGCCAGCAGCTTAGGAATTGGCACTAGCGGGACCGATGAGCAGTTCTTC

j_gene: TRBJ1-2
d_gene: TRBD1
v_gene: TRBV15
abundance: once
CDR3aa: CATSRNDRGGYTF
CDR3nt: TGTGCCACCAGCAGAAACGACAGGGGTGGCTACACCTTC

j_gene: TRBJ2-7
d_gene: TRBD2
v_gene: TRBV10-3
abundance: NA
CDR3aa: CAISVAGGGEQYF
CDR3nt: TGTGCCATCAGTGTAGCGGGAGGGGGCGAGCAGTACTTC

j_gene: TRBJ2-1
d_gene: TRBD2
v_gene: TRBV7-2
abundance: NA
CDR3aa: CASSLFLRTSVNNEQFF
CDR3nt: TGTGCCAGCAGCCTTTTCCTAAGGACTAGCGTTAACAATGAGCAGTTCTTC

j_gene: TRBJ1-1
d_gene: NA
v_gene: TRBV28
abundance: NA
CDR3aa: CASSYIGTEAFF
CDR3nt: TGTGCCAGCAGTTATATCGGGACTGAAGCTTTCTTT

j_gene: TRBJ1-1
d_gene: NA
v_gene: TRBV19
abundance: NA
CDR3aa: CASSYRDGAEAFF
CDR3nt: TGTGCCAGTAGTTACAGGGATGGCGCTGAAGCTTTCTTT

j_gene: TRBJ2-7
d_gene: NA
v_gene: TRBV15
abundance: NA
CDR3aa: CATSRDLAASYEQYF
CDR3nt: TGTGCCACCAGCAGAGATCTGGCAGCTTCCTACGAGCAGTACTTC

j_gene: TRBJ1-3
d_gene: NA
v_gene: TRBV5-4
abundance: once
CDR3aa: CASSSTLSDSFSGNTIYF
CDR3nt: TGTGCCAGCAGCTCAACGCTCTCGGACAGCTTCTCTGGAAACACCATATATTTT

j_gene: TRBJ1-2
d_gene: NA
v_gene: TRBV18
abundance: NA
CDR3aa: CASSLNRDFGYGYTF
CDR3nt: TGTGCCAGCTCACTTAACAGGGACTTCGGCTATGGCTACACCTTC

j_gene: TRBJ1-5
d_gene: TRBD1
v_gene: TRBV28
abundance: NA
CDR3aa: CASSLQFSPRTGGRKGNQPQHF
CDR3nt: TGTGCCAGCAGTTTGCAGTTTTCTCCCAGGACAGGGGGCCGGAAAGGCAATCAGCCCCAGCATTTT

j_gene: TRBJ2-1
d_gene: NA
v_gene: TRBV29-1
abundance: once
CDR3aa: CSPLNRSSYNEQFF
CDR3nt: TGCAGCCCATTGAATCGCAGCTCCTACAATGAGCAGTTCTTC

j_gene: TRBJ1-1
d_gene: NA
v_gene: TRBV18
abundance: NA
CDR3aa: CASSPRTGWAEAFF
CDR3nt: TGTGCCAGCTCACCAAGAACGGGTTGGGCTGAAGCTTTCTTT

j_gene: TRBJ2-7
d_gene: NA
v_gene: TRBV28
abundance: NA
CDR3aa: CASTIPLSYEQYF
CDR3nt: TGTGCCAGCACCATCCCCCTCTCCTACGAGCAGTACTTC

j_gene: TRBJ2-4
d_gene: TRBD1
v_gene: TRBV5-5
abundance: once
CDR3aa: CASSSKTGELDIQYF
CDR3nt: TGTGCCAGCAGCTCGAAGACAGGGGAGTTGGACATTCAGTACTTC

j_gene: TRBJ2-2
d_gene: NA
v_gene: TRBV9
abundance: NA
CDR3aa: CASSVWGRPNTGELFF
CDR3nt: TGTGCCAGCAGCGTATGGGGGAGGCCGAACACCGGGGAGCTGTTTTTT

j_gene: TRBJ2-2
d_gene: TRBD2
v_gene: TRBV11-2
abundance: once
CDR3aa: CASNSGGILAGARTGELFF
CDR3nt: TGTGCCAGCAACAGTGGAGGTATATTAGCGGGAGCACGCACCGGGGAGCTGTTTTTT

j_gene: TRBJ2-3
d_gene: TRBD2
v_gene: TRBV5-1
abundance: NA
CDR3aa: CASSLRLAGGADTQYF
CDR3nt: TGCGCCAGCAGCTTACGGCTAGCGGGAGGGGCAGATACGCAGTATTTT

j_gene: TRBJ2-7
d_gene: NA
v_gene: TRBV7-9
abundance: NA
CDR3aa: CASSSDTYSYEQYF
CDR3nt: TGTGCCAGCAGTTCAGACACCTACTCCTACGAGCAGTACTTC

j_gene: TRBJ2-5
d_gene: NA
v_gene: TRBV7-2
abundance: NA
CDR3aa: CASSPKTRVLQETQYF
CDR3nt: TGTGCCAGCAGCCCAAAAACGAGGGTACTTCAAGAGACCCAGTACTTC

j_gene: TRBJ2-4
d_gene: NA
v_gene: TRBV10-3
abundance: NA
CDR3aa: CAISVPGQTAQYF
CDR3nt: TGTGCCATCAGTGTCCCCGGACAGACAGCTCAGTACTTC

j_gene: TRBJ2-3
d_gene: TRBD2
v_gene: TRBV7-9
abundance: NA
CDR3aa: CASSPLAATDTQYF
CDR3nt: TGTGCCAGCAGCCCACTAGCGGCCACAGATACGCAGTATTTT